A single TCR beta chain is shown here with its context. The data were taken from a study of technical replicates of blood from a handful of donors. The germline V gene encodes CDR1 MGHDK and CDR2 SYGVNS. The CDR3 totals 11 residues. Between the trimmed V and J ends, which lost 6 bases and 7 bases, there was a span of 7 bases. TCRdb's copy holds only in-frame clones and misses some; the assay was immunoSEQ multiplex PCR. The table lists 70,000 to 95,000 clones, around 97% of them singletons. Input material: T cells isolated from PBMCs. The TCR sequence derives from a human donor in good health. The chain carries TRBV25-1 and TRBJ2-1; D is perhaps TRBD1 (6 bases). The chain's CDR3 is CASRRGNEQFF. CDR3 sequence (DNA): TGTGCCAGCAGAAGGGGGAATGAGCAGTTCTTC.